Listed below are T cell receptor beta chains from one sample, sequenced in a study of blood T cell repertoires in COVID-19. Sequencing used immunoSEQ multiplex PCR; TCRdb keeps in-frame clones, though not all of them. Of 130,000 or so clones listed, 85% to 90% are singletons. Sample: peripheral blood. The receptors shown here come from a man in his 60s with COVID-19, enrolled during active disease. Both conserved end residues are part of each CDR3. The order of the fields is CDR3 DNA, CDR3 protein, D gene, clone size, V gene, J gene. D genes are given only for firm matches. The size of a clone is reported for some rows only, either as once, few or many, or as a class for expanded clones.

CDR3 DNA: TGTGCCAGCAGCGGTCTAGCAGCAGATACGCAGTATTTT; CDR3 protein: CASSGLAADTQYF; D gene: NA; clone size: NA; V gene: TRBV2; J gene: TRBJ2-3
CDR3 DNA: TGTGCCAGCAGCCAAGATGGTCAGGGGGCAATGGACACCATATATTTT; CDR3 protein: CASSQDGQGAMDTIYF; D gene: TRBD1; clone size: NA; V gene: TRBV4-2; J gene: TRBJ1-3
CDR3 DNA: TGTGCCAGCAGTCCATTGGGGCCGACCTACGAGCAGTACTTC; CDR3 protein: CASSPLGPTYEQYF; D gene: NA; clone size: NA; V gene: TRBV6-1; J gene: TRBJ2-7
CDR3 DNA: TGCGCCAGCAGCTTATCAGGGAATCCAGGGGGAGAGCAGTACTTC; CDR3 protein: CASSLSGNPGGEQYF; D gene: TRBD1; clone size: NA; V gene: TRBV5-1; J gene: TRBJ2-7
CDR3 DNA: TGTGCCAGCAGTTCTCCTGTAACCTACGAGCAGTACTTC; CDR3 protein: CASSSPVTYEQYF; D gene: NA; clone size: NA; V gene: TRBV12-3/TRBV12-4; J gene: TRBJ2-7
CDR3 DNA: TGTGCCAGCAGCTCGGGTCCGAAGCAGTACTTC; CDR3 protein: CASSSGPKQYF; D gene: NA; clone size: NA; V gene: TRBV7-8; J gene: TRBJ2-7
CDR3 DNA: TGTGCCAGCAGCCGTCTAGGGGACAGATCCTACGAGCAGTACTTC; CDR3 protein: CASSRLGDRSYEQYF; D gene: TRBD1; clone size: few; V gene: TRBV7-9; J gene: TRBJ2-7
CDR3 DNA: TGTGCCAGCTATCTCTTCGGGACAGGGGCCTACAATGAGCAGTTCTTC; CDR3 protein: CASYLFGTGAYNEQFF; D gene: TRBD1; clone size: NA; V gene: TRBV28; J gene: TRBJ2-1
CDR3 DNA: TGTGCCAGCAGCGTAGGGACAGGGCGGAACACCGGGGAGCTGTTTTTT; CDR3 protein: CASSVGTGRNTGELFF; D gene: TRBD1; clone size: NA; V gene: TRBV9; J gene: TRBJ2-2
CDR3 DNA: TGTGCCAGCAGCGGGGGGGCCTTTTCACCCCTCCACTTT; CDR3 protein: CASSGGAFSPLHF; D gene: NA; clone size: NA; V gene: TRBV28; J gene: TRBJ1-6
CDR3 DNA: TGTGCCAGCAGCGCCGTCAGCACCGGGGAGCTGTTTTTT; CDR3 protein: CASSAVSTGELFF; D gene: NA; clone size: NA; V gene: TRBV6-6; J gene: TRBJ2-2
CDR3 DNA: TGTGCCAGCAGCGCACCTAATACCTACGAGCAGTACTTC; CDR3 protein: CASSAPNTYEQYF; D gene: NA; clone size: NA; V gene: TRBV5-4; J gene: TRBJ2-7
CDR3 DNA: TGTGCCAGCAGTTACTCTGGGGCTAATGGCTACACCTTC; CDR3 protein: CASSYSGANGYTF; D gene: NA; clone size: few; V gene: TRBV6-2/TRBV6-3; J gene: TRBJ1-2
CDR3 DNA: TGTGCCAGCAGCCAAGCGGGGGACAACTATGGCTACACCTTC; CDR3 protein: CASSQAGDNYGYTF; D gene: NA; clone size: NA; V gene: TRBV3-1/TRBV3-2; J gene: TRBJ1-2
CDR3 DNA: TGTGCCAGCTGTTTTAGCGGGGCCCAAGAGACCCAGTACTTC; CDR3 protein: CASCFSGAQETQYF; D gene: TRBD2; clone size: NA; V gene: TRBV7-2; J gene: TRBJ2-5
CDR3 DNA: TGTGCCAGTAGTAACGGACAGGGTGCGAACACCGGGGAGCTGTTTTTT; CDR3 protein: CASSNGQGANTGELFF; D gene: TRBD1; clone size: NA; V gene: TRBV19; J gene: TRBJ2-2
CDR3 DNA: TGCAGTGCTAGTCCGGAGCCAGGGGGCCTCACAGATACGCAGTATTTT; CDR3 protein: CSASPEPGGLTDTQYF; D gene: TRBD1; clone size: NA; V gene: TRBV20-1; J gene: TRBJ2-3
CDR3 DNA: TGTGCCAGCAGTTACTCAGGGGATAGTACTGAAGCTTTCTTT; CDR3 protein: CASSYSGDSTEAFF; D gene: NA; clone size: NA; V gene: TRBV6-5; J gene: TRBJ1-1
CDR3 DNA: TGTGCCAGCAGCCGTGCCGGGACAGAGAACTCACCCCTCCACTTT; CDR3 protein: CASSRAGTENSPLHF; D gene: TRBD1; clone size: once; V gene: TRBV7-2; J gene: TRBJ1-6
CDR3 DNA: TGTGCCTGGAGAACCTCTCCAGGGAAGGGTAACTATGGCTACACCTTC; CDR3 protein: CAWRTSPGKGNYGYTF; D gene: NA; clone size: NA; V gene: TRBV30; J gene: TRBJ1-2
CDR3 DNA: TGTGCCAGCAGCCCCCGTGGGGGGGGGAACACTGAAGCTTTCTTT; CDR3 protein: CASSPRGGGNTEAFF; D gene: NA; clone size: NA; V gene: TRBV7-2; J gene: TRBJ1-1
CDR3 DNA: TGTGCCAGCAGCCGCTTGGGTAGCGGGGGACCCTACGAGCAGTACTTC; CDR3 protein: CASSRLGSGGPYEQYF; D gene: TRBD2; clone size: NA; V gene: TRBV7-9; J gene: TRBJ2-7
CDR3 DNA: TGTGCCAGCAGTGATATGACCGGGGCCGGGGAGCTGTTTTTT; CDR3 protein: CASSDMTGAGELFF; D gene: NA; clone size: NA; V gene: TRBV2; J gene: TRBJ2-2
CDR3 DNA: TGTGCCAGCTCACCAGCGATGAACACTGAAGCTTTCTTT; CDR3 protein: CASSPAMNTEAFF; D gene: NA; clone size: NA; V gene: TRBV18; J gene: TRBJ1-1
CDR3 DNA: TGTGCCAGCAGCTTAGTAATGGGACAGGGGACTGAAGCTTTCTTT; CDR3 protein: CASSLVMGQGTEAFF; D gene: TRBD1; clone size: NA; V gene: TRBV7-9; J gene: TRBJ1-1
CDR3 DNA: TGTGCCAGCAGCCCAATCTCTGGGGCCAACGTCCTGACTTTC; CDR3 protein: CASSPISGANVLTF; D gene: NA; clone size: NA; V gene: TRBV4-2; J gene: TRBJ2-6
CDR3 DNA: TGTGCCAGTAGTATTGAGTTGGGGGCGCCGCGGACTGAAGCTTTCTTT; CDR3 protein: CASSIELGAPRTEAFF; D gene: NA; clone size: NA; V gene: TRBV19; J gene: TRBJ1-1
CDR3 DNA: TGTGCAACCCGTCAGCCCCAGCATTTT; CDR3 protein: CATRQPQHF; D gene: NA; clone size: few; V gene: TRBV12-2; J gene: TRBJ1-5
CDR3 DNA: TGTGCCAGCAGACCTAATTACAGGGGCACTGAAGCTTTCTTT; CDR3 protein: CASRPNYRGTEAFF; D gene: TRBD1; clone size: few; V gene: TRBV3-1/TRBV3-2; J gene: TRBJ1-1
CDR3 DNA: TGTGCCAGCAGTGAGGACAGGGGGAGAGGCACTGAAGCTTTCTTT; CDR3 protein: CASSEDRGRGTEAFF; D gene: TRBD1; clone size: NA; V gene: TRBV2; J gene: TRBJ1-1
CDR3 DNA: TGTGCCAGCAGCTTTACCGGGACAGGGCAGACCGGGGAGCTGTTTTTT; CDR3 protein: CASSFTGTGQTGELFF; D gene: TRBD1; clone size: NA; V gene: TRBV7-2; J gene: TRBJ2-2
CDR3 DNA: TGTGCCAGCAGCAATCCGGCTGGAAACACCATATATTTT; CDR3 protein: CASSNPAGNTIYF; D gene: NA; clone size: NA; V gene: TRBV7-2; J gene: TRBJ1-3
CDR3 DNA: TGTGCCAGCAGCCAAAGGCGGGGGAGATTCTTAACCTACAATGAGCAGTTCTTC; CDR3 protein: CASSQRRGRFLTYNEQFF; D gene: TRBD2; clone size: NA; V gene: TRBV14; J gene: TRBJ2-1
CDR3 DNA: TGTGCCAGTAGTAGCCGAAACACCGGGACAGGGTGGACAGATACGCAGTATTTT; CDR3 protein: CASSSRNTGTGWTDTQYF; D gene: TRBD1; clone size: once; V gene: TRBV19; J gene: TRBJ2-3
CDR3 DNA: TGTGCCAGCAGCCAAGATCCCGAGGGCGAGCAGTACTTC; CDR3 protein: CASSQDPEGEQYF; D gene: NA; clone size: NA; V gene: TRBV3-1/TRBV3-2; J gene: TRBJ2-7
CDR3 DNA: TGTGCCAGCAGTGAATCCCAGGGGCCGGTAATGGGAAACACCATATATTTT; CDR3 protein: CASSESQGPVMGNTIYF; D gene: NA; clone size: once; V gene: TRBV25-1; J gene: TRBJ1-3
CDR3 DNA: TGTGCCAGCAGTTATGGGAGGACTGAAGCTTTCTTT; CDR3 protein: CASSYGRTEAFF; D gene: NA; clone size: NA; V gene: TRBV6-6; J gene: TRBJ1-1
CDR3 DNA: TGCGCCAGCAGAGCCCCCAGGGGACAGAACACTGAAGCTTTCTTT; CDR3 protein: CASRAPRGQNTEAFF; D gene: NA; clone size: NA; V gene: TRBV10-1; J gene: TRBJ1-1
CDR3 DNA: TGCGCCAGCAGCCTTCCGGGGCTAGCGGGGGGGGGTGAGCAGTACTTC; CDR3 protein: CASSLPGLAGGGEQYF; D gene: TRBD2; clone size: NA; V gene: TRBV4-1; J gene: TRBJ2-7
CDR3 DNA: TGTGCCAGCAGCTTACGAGTAGGTGCGGGAGCGGGCACTGAAGCTTTCTTT; CDR3 protein: CASSLRVGAGAGTEAFF; D gene: NA; clone size: NA; V gene: TRBV7-3; J gene: TRBJ1-1
CDR3 DNA: TGTGCCAGCAGCCCCCGCGGACTAGCGGGCACAGATACGCAGTATTTT; CDR3 protein: CASSPRGLAGTDTQYF; D gene: TRBD2; clone size: once; V gene: TRBV3-1/TRBV3-2; J gene: TRBJ2-3
CDR3 DNA: TGTGCCAGCAGTTCCCTGCGGGGACTATCGACCTACAATGAGCAGTTCTTC; CDR3 protein: CASSSLRGLSTYNEQFF; D gene: TRBD2; clone size: NA; V gene: TRBV28; J gene: TRBJ2-1
CDR3 DNA: TGTGCCAGCAGGGGACAGGGATCGGGCAATCAGCCCCAGCATTTT; CDR3 protein: CASRGQGSGNQPQHF; D gene: TRBD1; clone size: once; V gene: TRBV6-1; J gene: TRBJ1-5
CDR3 DNA: TGTGCCAGCAGCGCCGGACTAACCTATGGCTACACCTTC; CDR3 protein: CASSAGLTYGYTF; D gene: NA; clone size: NA; V gene: TRBV9; J gene: TRBJ1-2